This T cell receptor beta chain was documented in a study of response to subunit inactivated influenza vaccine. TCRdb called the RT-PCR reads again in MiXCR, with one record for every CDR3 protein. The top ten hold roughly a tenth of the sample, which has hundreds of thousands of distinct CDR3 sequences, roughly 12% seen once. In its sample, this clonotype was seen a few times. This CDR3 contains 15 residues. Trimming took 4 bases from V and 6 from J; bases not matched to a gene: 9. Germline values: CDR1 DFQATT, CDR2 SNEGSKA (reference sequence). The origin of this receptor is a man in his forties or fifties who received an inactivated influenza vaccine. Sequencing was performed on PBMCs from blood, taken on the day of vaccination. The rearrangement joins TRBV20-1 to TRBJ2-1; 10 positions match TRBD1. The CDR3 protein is CSAIYRQGAGNEQFF. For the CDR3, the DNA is TGCAGTGCTATTTACCGACAGGGGGCTGGCAATGAGCAGTTCTTC.